Below are 28 T cell receptor beta chains sequenced from a single sample in a study of glioma-infiltrating T cells after dendritic cell vaccination. The sample's time point: after dendritic cell vaccination, including at tumor progression/relapse. Generated by immunoSEQ multiplex PCR, the TCRdb table keeps only in-frame clones and is missing some. The sample has under 130,000 clones, 90% seen once. This material consisted of blood, taken after dendritic cell vaccination. These receptors came from a human donor with glioblastoma.

The chain recombines TRBV27 with TRBJ2-2; 8 bases agree with TRBD1. From germline, CDR1 is MNHEY and CDR2 SMNVEV (reference sequence). CDR3 length: 17 residues. V lost 5 bases to trimming and J lost 4 bases; unmatched junction nucleotides: 12. Written as DNA, the CDR3 is TGTGCCAGCAGTAAGGACAGGGCGTTTATGGTCACCGGGGAGCTGTTTTTT. It specifies CASSKDRAFMVTGELFF.

The chain joins TRBV12-5 to TRBJ1-2; 7 nucleotides agree with TRBD1. Trimming at V came to 6 bases and at J to 9 bases, leaving 10 bases not matched to a gene. In germline, CDR1 is LGHNT, CDR2 FRNRAP. The CDR3 length is 13 residues. The CDR3 sequence is CASGTETGSSYTF. The DNA for the CDR3 is TGTGCTAGTGGGACGGAGACAGGGTCGAGCTACACCTTC.

The chain joins TRBV28 to TRBJ2-1; 11 bases are a match to TRBD2. Trimming removed 8 bases from V and 1 base from J; junction bases left unmatched: 4. CDR1 is MDHEN and CDR2 is SYDVKM in the germline V gene. CDR3 length equals 15 residues. CDR3 residues: CASAVAGGSYNEQFF. DNA for the CDR3: TGTGCCAGCGCAGTAGCGGGGGGGTCCTACAATGAGCAGTTCTTC.

The chain uses TRBV5-4 and TRBJ2-3; 12 bases fit TRBD2. CDR1 is SGHNT, CDR2 YYREEE, per germline (reference sequence). Losses at the gene ends were 2 bases for V and 4 bases for J; bases not matched to a gene: 5. CDR3 length equals 16 residues. CDR3 region: CASSLLLAGGSDTQYF. CDR3 coding DNA: TGTGCCAGCAGCTTATTACTAGCGGGGGGATCAGATACGCAGTATTTT.

J is TRBJ1-4 and V is TRBV10-3; D not certain. Trimming cost V 4 bases and J 4 bases, with 13 bases left between them. The CDR3 totals 15 residues. Germline loops: CDR1 ENHRY, CDR2 SYGVKD. CDR3 in DNA: TGTGCCATCAGTGCTAACGGAGAGAGTAATGAAAAACTGTTTTTT. Protein: CAISANGESNEKLFF.

The count of this clone is one. The chain is built from TRBV6-5 and TRBJ2-1; a weak D match, TRBD1 (5 bases). Germline lookup yields CDR1 MNHEY and CDR2 SVGAGI. The CDR3 runs to 13 residues. With 6 bases removed from V and 9 bases from J, the gap between germline ends came to 15 bases. The CDR3 bases are TGTGCCAGCAGATGGGGCGAGTTCGGTGAGCAGTTCTTC. It is translated as CASRWGEFGEQFF.

The chain recombines TRBV6-6 with TRBJ1-1; a weak D match, TRBD1 (6 bases). CDR3 size: 15 residues. With 6 bases removed from V and 1 base from J, the gap between germline ends came to 15 bases. Germline V gene sequence: CDR1 MNHNY, CDR2 SVGAGI (reference sequence). In nucleotides, the CDR3 is TGTGCCAGCAGGCAATACAGGGACCAGAACACTGAAGCTTTCTTT. It is translated as CASRQYRDQNTEAFF.

The chain has TRBV2 and TRBJ2-5; 12 bases fit TRBD2. Per the germline V gene, CDR1 is SNHLY and CDR2 is FYNNEI. CDR3 length: 16 amino acids. Unmatched junction bases numbered 7, after V lost 3 bases and J lost 5 bases. CDR3 in amino acids: CASSELAGGPEETQYF. The CDR3 DNA follows: TGTGCCAGCAGTGAGCTAGCGGGAGGGCCGGAGGAGACCCAGTACTTC.

The chain combines TRBV19 with TRBJ2-5, with D tentatively TRBD2 (5 bases). The germline CDR1 and CDR2 sequences are LNHDA and SQIVND (reference sequence). The V and J ends lost 5 bases and 5 bases respectively, with 15 bases between them. The CDR3 covers 14 residues. This CDR3 reads CASSDLEGRETQYF. For the CDR3, the DNA is TGTGCCAGTAGTGACCTCGAGGGTCGGGAGACCCAGTACTTC.

The rearrangement links TRBV2 to TRBJ2-3; 7 bases map to TRBD2. The germline V gene encodes CDR1 SNHLY and CDR2 FYNNEI. This CDR3 region has 14 residues. J was trimmed by 4 bases and V by 8 bases; bases with no gene match: 9. The DNA for the CDR3 is TGTGCCAGCCTACCGGGAGGTCTTGCAGATACGCAGTATTTT. Translated: CASLPGGLADTQYF.

This sequence joins TRBV5-1 and TRBJ1-4, with TRBD1 as a possible D gene (6 bases). Germline values: CDR1 SGHRS, CDR2 YFSETQ. Trimming cost V 3 bases and J 7 bases, with 16 bases left between them. The CDR3 length is 15 residues. The chain's CDR3 is CASSWNTGKGEKLFF. The CDR3 nucleotides read TGCGCCAGCAGCTGGAACACAGGGAAGGGTGAAAAACTGTTTTTT.

The rearrangement joins TRBV9 to TRBJ1-1; D gene unclear. CDR1 and CDR2 from the germline V gene are SGDLS and YYNGEE. The V gene lost 3 bases and the J gene lost 2 bases, with 8 bases spanning the gap. CDR3 length: 13 amino acids. The chain's CDR3 is CASSANLNTEAFF. The CDR3 region has the DNA TGTGCCAGCAGCGCAAACCTAAACACTGAAGCTTTCTTT.

The chain is built from TRBV10-1 and TRBJ2-3; 7 positions match TRBD1. Germline V lookup: CDR1 WNHNN, CDR2 SYGVQD (reference sequence). The CDR3 is 15 residues long. V lost 3 bases, J lost 1 base, and 4 bases stayed unmatched. Here the CDR3 DNA reads TGCGCCAGCAGTGACCGGGACAGACGCACAGATACGCAGTATTTT. Its translation is CASSDRDRRTDTQYF.

CDR3 amino acids: CASSLSGQGGGTEAFF. The CDR3 region has the DNA TGTGCCAGCAGCTTATCCGGGCAGGGGGGTGGCACTGAAGCTTTCTTT. The chain employs TRBV7-3 and TRBJ1-1; 7 bases fit TRBD1. In germline, CDR1 is SGHTA, CDR2 FQGTGA. Unmatched junction bases numbered 10, after V lost 2 bases and J lost 4 bases. This CDR3 spans 16 amino acids.

The genes are TRBV6-1 and TRBJ2-1; D possibly corresponds to TRBD2 (7 bases). Germline V gene lookup returns CDR1 MNHNS and CDR2 SASEGT. The CDR3 is 13 amino acids. V lost 8 bases to trimming and J lost 5 bases, with 13 bases between them. Here the CDR3 reads CASWGGLDNEQFF. CDR3 sequence (DNA): TGTGCCAGCTGGGGGGGGCTCGACAATGAGCAGTTCTTC.

This clone was detected a few times. This CDR3 is CASSSGLVEWNTEAFF. Here the CDR3 DNA reads TGTGCCAGCAGTTCTGGACTGGTAGAATGGAACACTGAAGCTTTCTTT. The chain uses TRBV6-5 and TRBJ1-1; D remains unclear. The V gene's germline CDR1 is MNHEY and CDR2 SVGAGI. This CDR3 region has 16 residues. With 4 bases removed from V and 1 base from J, the gap between germline ends came to 16 bases.

The genes are TRBV27 and TRBJ2-3; 11 bases agree with TRBD2. CDR3 length: 15 amino acids. With V trimmed by 5 bases and J by 1 base, 2 bases remained unmatched. Germline assignment: CDR1 MNHEY and CDR2 SMNVEV (reference sequence). The CDR3 nucleotides read TGTGCCAGCAGTCAACTAGCGGGGGGCACAGATACGCAGTATTTT. The encoded protein is CASSQLAGGTDTQYF.

The DNA for the CDR3 is TGTGCCAGCATGCCGGACTATTACAATGAGCAGTTCTTC. It codes for CASMPDYYNEQFF. J is TRBJ2-1 and V is TRBV2; tentative D call: TRBD2 (6 bases). This CDR3 region has 13 residues. Germline loops: CDR1 SNHLY, CDR2 FYNNEI. V lost 7 bases to trimming and J lost 4 bases, with 11 bases between them. The whole variable domain, remainder taken from reference TRBV2 and TRBJ2-1, is EPEVTQTPSHQVTQMGQEVILRCVPISNHLYFYWYRQILGQKVEFLVSFYNNEISEKSEIFDDQFSVERPDGSNFTLKIRSTKLEDSAMYFCASMPDYYNEQFFGPGTRLTVL.

The V call is TRBV18, the J call TRBJ1-1; D is unclear. The CDR3 totals 14 residues. The V end lost 3 bases, the J end lost 7 bases, and 15 bases lay between the germline ends. The germline gives CDR1 KGHSH, CDR2 LQKENI. The CDR3 DNA reads TGTGCCAGCTCACCCCTCCGGGGTGGGAATGAAGCTTTCTTT. It specifies CASSPLRGGNEAFF.

V and J are TRBV2 and TRBJ1-2; D is unresolved. CDR1 is SNHLY and CDR2 is FYNNEI in the germline V gene. The CDR3 sequence is 13 residues long. Trimming left V 3 bases short and J 5 bases short, with 10 bases between. Written as DNA, the CDR3 is TGTGCCAGCAGTGAGATGGGAGGGTATGGCTACACCTTC. As protein: CASSEMGGYGYTF.

The chain joins TRBV5-8 to TRBJ2-7, with D perhaps TRBD1 (6 bases). Germline CDR1 is SGHTS and CDR2 is YDEGEE. This CDR3 contains 15 residues. The germline V and J ends were trimmed by 0 bases and 2 bases, with 12 bases remaining between them. The CDR3 spells CASSLVPGEAYEQYF. In DNA, the CDR3 is TGTGCCAGCAGCTTGGTTCCAGGGGAAGCCTACGAGCAGTACTTC.

This chain uses TRBV4-2 with TRBJ1-3; unclear D gene. The CDR3 spans 16 residues. The V end was cut by 1 base, the J end by 0 bases, with 10 bases between. Germline assignment: CDR1 LGHNA and CDR2 YNFKEQ. The CDR3 coding sequence is TGTGCCAGCAGCCAAGTCCCGGGGAGCTCTGGAAACACCATATATTTT. As protein: CASSQVPGSSGNTIYF.

The chain links TRBV6-1 to TRBJ1-5, with TRBD1 as a possible D gene (5 bases). The CDR3 totals 14 residues. Between the trimmed V and J ends, which lost 5 bases and 5 bases, there was a span of 13 bases. Germline V gene data show CDR1 as MNHNS and CDR2 as SASEGT. CDR3 residues: CASSLTAGDQPQHF. The CDR3 nucleotides are TGTGCCAGCAGTTTGACAGCCGGAGATCAGCCCCAGCATTTT.

The rearrangement uses TRBV6-5 and TRBJ2-7; a possible D gene is TRBD1 (5 bases). This CDR3 region has 13 residues. The germline V gene encodes CDR1 MNHEY and CDR2 SVGAGI. V was trimmed by 0 bases and J by 4 bases, leaving 7 bases between them. The CDR3 DNA reads as TGTGCCAGCAGTTACTCGGCAGGGTACGAGCAGTACTTC. Translation: CASSYSAGYEQYF.

The V and J genes are TRBV2 and TRBJ2-3, with D maybe TRBD2 (5 bases). CDR3 size: 14 residues. CDR1 SNHLY and CDR2 FYNNEI come from the germline V gene. V lost 7 bases and J 5 bases, leaving 16 bases between the germline ends. The CDR3 sequence is CASNGRARLDTQYF. The CDR3 coding sequence is TGTGCCAGCAACGGGCGGGCGAGGTTAGATACGCAGTATTTT. The full variable domain, in which reference TRBV2 and TRBJ2-3 provide the parts outside the CDR3, is EPEVTQTPSHQVTQMGQEVILRCVPISNHLYFYWYRQILGQKVEFLVSFYNNEISEKSEIFDDQFSVERPDGSNFTLKIRSTKLEDSAMYFCASNGRARLDTQYFGPGTRLTVL.

This chain connects TRBV28 to TRBJ1-5; tentative D call: TRBD1 (6 bases). The CDR3 covers 14 residues. Trimming pared 6 bases from V and 4 bases from J, leaving 13 bases between. Germline CDR1 reads MDHEN; CDR2 reads SYDVKM. CDR3 sequence reads: CASSSGARNQPQHF. The CDR3 coding sequence is TGTGCCAGCAGCTCAGGGGCGAGGAATCAGCCCCAGCATTTT.

This chain connects TRBV7-8 to TRBJ1-1; D gene ambiguous. Per the germline V gene, CDR1 is SGHVS and CDR2 is FQNEAQ. The CDR3 has 14 amino acids. V dropped 1 base and J dropped 7 bases, with 13 bases sitting between them. CDR3 region: CASSLVVRNNEAFF. The CDR3 coding sequence is TGTGCCAGCAGCTTAGTGGTCAGAAATAATGAAGCTTTCTTT.

CDR3 in amino acids: CAWKGGIPTDTQYF. In DNA form, the CDR3 reads TGTGCCTGGAAAGGGGGCATCCCGACAGATACGCAGTATTTT. The chain combines TRBV30 with TRBJ2-3; 7 nucleotides align to TRBD1. The CDR3 is 14 amino acids. Germline-derived CDR1 and CDR2 are GTSNPN and SVGIG (reference sequence). V was pared by 4 bases and J by 3 bases, with 7 bases of the junction left unmatched.